Included here is one T cell receptor beta chain sequence, with context. This entry comes from a study of blood T cells in healthy people across ages. This CDR3 spans 16 amino acids. The J segment lost 5 bases and the V segment lost 7 bases, leaving 13 bases of the junction unmatched. A sample-barcoded 5' primer and a J-beta primer mix were used in a second PCR of about 7 to 11 cycles. There were at least 3 million CDR3-containing paired-end reads obtained from each sample. TCRdb re-called the 5' RACE reads with MiXCR, one entry per CDR3 protein. Among around 1.5 million distinct CDR3 sequences listed, roughly 30% were seen once.

This TCR was recovered from a woman younger than 45 in good health. The chain recombines TRBV12-3 or TRBV12-4 with TRBJ2-1; 8 bases agree with TRBD2. The specimen was blood. The CDR3 nucleotides read TGTGCCAGCACCCAGGTAGCGGGAATAACTAACAATGAGCAGTTCTTC. It codes for CASTQVAGITNNEQFF.